These T cell receptor beta chains were read from a single sample in a study of CD8 T cells in Susac syndrome. TCRdb ran MiXCR on the immunoSEQ multiplex PCR reads and lists one entry per CDR3 protein. The table lists around 160,000 distinct CDR3 sequences, over 85% of them singletons. The sequenced sample consisted of CD4+ T cells from PBMCs. Receptors were obtained from a human donor in good health. Both conserved end residues are part of each CDR3. The order of the fields is D gene, clone size, J gene, CDR3 length, V gene, CDR3 DNA, CDR3 protein. A D gene is named only where the DNA matches it firmly. The size field is filled for only some rows; it gives once, few, many or a size class.

d_call: .
clone_size: .
j_call: TRBJ1-1
cdr3_length: 17
v_call: TRBV25-1
cdr3_nt: TGTGCCAGCAGTGAATCGGGTATAGTACGGCCCAACACTGAAGCTTTCTTT
cdr3_aa: CASSESGIVRPNTEAFF

d_call: .
clone_size: once
j_call: TRBJ2-7
cdr3_length: 15
v_call: TRBV7-2
cdr3_nt: TGTGCCAGCAGCCCCACTCGATCGGAAGCCTACGAGCAGTACTTC
cdr3_aa: CASSPTRSEAYEQYF

d_call: .
clone_size: .
j_call: TRBJ2-2
cdr3_length: 16
v_call: TRBV2
cdr3_nt: TGTGCCAGCGGATATCGGCAGGGACTTTCCACCGGGGAGCTGTTTTTT
cdr3_aa: CASGYRQGLSTGELFF

d_call: .
clone_size: .
j_call: TRBJ1-3
cdr3_length: 16
v_call: TRBV6-2/TRBV6-3
cdr3_nt: TGTGCCAGCAGCCGAGCCACAGGGAAGACTGGAAACACCATATATTTT
cdr3_aa: CASSRATGKTGNTIYF

d_call: TRBD2
clone_size: .
j_call: TRBJ2-5
cdr3_length: 14
v_call: TRBV5-4
cdr3_nt: TGTGCCAGCAGCTTGGTGTCTAGCGGAGAGACCCAGTACTTC
cdr3_aa: CASSLVSSGETQYF

d_call: .
clone_size: .
j_call: TRBJ2-3
cdr3_length: 16
v_call: TRBV7-3
cdr3_nt: TGTGCCAGCAGCTTAGGTGGCCAGGGTAGCACAGATACGCAGTATTTT
cdr3_aa: CASSLGGQGSTDTQYF

d_call: TRBD1
clone_size: .
j_call: TRBJ1-2
cdr3_length: 14
v_call: TRBV9
cdr3_nt: TGTGCCAGCAGCCCTCCGACAGGGGACTATGGCTACACCTTC
cdr3_aa: CASSPPTGDYGYTF

d_call: .
clone_size: .
j_call: TRBJ1-2
cdr3_length: 15
v_call: TRBV13
cdr3_nt: TGTGCCAGCAGCCCCCCCGACGGGGTTAACTATGGCCACACCTTC
cdr3_aa: CASSPPDGVNYGHTF

d_call: TRBD2
clone_size: .
j_call: TRBJ2-1
cdr3_length: 16
v_call: TRBV15
cdr3_nt: TGTGCCACCAGCAGAGCCGGCAGCGGGGGGGTTAATGAGCAGTTCTTC
cdr3_aa: CATSRAGSGGVNEQFF

d_call: TRBD2
clone_size: .
j_call: TRBJ2-7
cdr3_length: 15
v_call: TRBV7-8
cdr3_nt: TGTGCCAGCAGCCACCGACTAGCGGGGGGCTACGAGCAGTACTTC
cdr3_aa: CASSHRLAGGYEQYF

d_call: TRBD1
clone_size: .
j_call: TRBJ1-1
cdr3_length: 14
v_call: TRBV3-1
cdr3_nt: TGTGCCAGCAGCTATCGGACAGGAGGCACTGAAGCTTTCTTT
cdr3_aa: CASSYRTGGTEAFF

d_call: TRBD1
clone_size: .
j_call: TRBJ1-2
cdr3_length: 14
v_call: TRBV12-3/TRBV12-4
cdr3_nt: TGTGCCAGCAAGAGTACAGGGGGGAGCTATGGCTACACCTTC
cdr3_aa: CASKSTGGSYGYTF

d_call: .
clone_size: .
j_call: TRBJ2-1
cdr3_length: 14
v_call: TRBV14
cdr3_nt: TGTGCCAGCAGCCAAGATGCAACTCCTGATGAGCAGTTCTTC
cdr3_aa: CASSQDATPDEQFF

d_call: .
clone_size: .
j_call: TRBJ2-5
cdr3_length: 15
v_call: TRBV5-1
cdr3_nt: TGCGCCAGCAGCTTGATGGGGGCTAGTCAAGAGACCCAGTACTTC
cdr3_aa: CASSLMGASQETQYF

d_call: TRBD2
clone_size: .
j_call: TRBJ2-1
cdr3_length: 15
v_call: TRBV6-5
cdr3_nt: TGTGCCAGCAGTTACCGAGCGGGGGGGTACAATGAGCAGTTCTTC
cdr3_aa: CASSYRAGGYNEQFF

d_call: TRBD2
clone_size: .
j_call: TRBJ2-3
cdr3_length: 14
v_call: TRBV20-1
cdr3_nt: TGCAGTGCTATGGGACTAGCGGGGGCAGATACGCAGTATTTT
cdr3_aa: CSAMGLAGADTQYF

d_call: .
clone_size: .
j_call: TRBJ1-6
cdr3_length: 12
v_call: TRBV20-1
cdr3_nt: TGCAGTGCTCCCCAAGGCGAGTCACCCCTCCACTTT
cdr3_aa: CSAPQGESPLHF

d_call: .
clone_size: .
j_call: TRBJ2-1
cdr3_length: 12
v_call: TRBV5-1
cdr3_nt: TGCGCCAGCCGTGGGGACTCTGGGGAGCAGTTCTTC
cdr3_aa: CASRGDSGEQFF

d_call: .
clone_size: .
j_call: TRBJ2-1
cdr3_length: 13
v_call: TRBV7-9
cdr3_nt: TGTGCCAGCAGCTTAGCGGGCGCGGTTGAGCAGTTCTTC
cdr3_aa: CASSLAGAVEQFF

d_call: .
clone_size: .
j_call: TRBJ2-1
cdr3_length: 12
v_call: TRBV7-9
cdr3_nt: TGTGCCAGCAGCAAACAGGCAATCGTGCAGTTCTTC
cdr3_aa: CASSKQAIVQFF

d_call: TRBD1
clone_size: .
j_call: TRBJ1-6
cdr3_length: 17
v_call: TRBV7-7
cdr3_nt: TGTGCTAGCAGCTTAGGCCGGGACAGGATACGTGGATCACCCCTCCACTTT
cdr3_aa: CASSLGRDRIRGSPLHF

d_call: .
clone_size: .
j_call: TRBJ2-7
cdr3_length: 13
v_call: TRBV4-2
cdr3_nt: TGTGCCAGCAGCCTCCGGGACCAAAGGGAGCAGTACTTC
cdr3_aa: CASSLRDQREQYF

d_call: TRBD1
clone_size: .
j_call: TRBJ1-1
cdr3_length: 14
v_call: TRBV3-1
cdr3_nt: TGTGCCAGCAGCCAAGGACAGGGGTACACTGAAGCTTTCTTT
cdr3_aa: CASSQGQGYTEAFF

d_call: .
clone_size: .
j_call: TRBJ2-3
cdr3_length: 14
v_call: TRBV29-1
cdr3_nt: TGCAGCGTGCGGGGGCCAGGAAACACAGATACGCAGTATTTT
cdr3_aa: CSVRGPGNTDTQYF

d_call: .
clone_size: .
j_call: TRBJ1-6
cdr3_length: 14
v_call: TRBV7-9
cdr3_nt: TGTGCCAGCAGCGAGGGACAAGTCAATTCACCCCTCCACTTT
cdr3_aa: CASSEGQVNSPLHF

d_call: .
clone_size: .
j_call: TRBJ1-6
cdr3_length: 15
v_call: TRBV7-9
cdr3_nt: TGTGCCAGCAGCCCACAGGGCACGTTTAATTCACCCCTCCACTTT
cdr3_aa: CASSPQGTFNSPLHF

d_call: .
clone_size: .
j_call: TRBJ1-1
cdr3_length: 13
v_call: TRBV29-1
cdr3_nt: TGCAGCGTTGAAGCAAGGGGGGGGGCAGAAGCTTTCTTT
cdr3_aa: CSVEARGGAEAFF

d_call: .
clone_size: .
j_call: TRBJ2-2
cdr3_length: 14
v_call: TRBV9
cdr3_nt: TGTGCCAGCAGCGTAGATCTGAACACCGGGGAGCTGTTTTTT
cdr3_aa: CASSVDLNTGELFF

d_call: .
clone_size: .
j_call: TRBJ1-4
cdr3_length: 15
v_call: TRBV2
cdr3_nt: TGTGCCAGCAGTGTTATGCGGGGGGGTGACGAAAAACTGTTTTTT
cdr3_aa: CASSVMRGGDEKLFF

d_call: TRBD1
clone_size: .
j_call: TRBJ2-7
cdr3_length: 13
v_call: TRBV29-1
cdr3_nt: TGCAGCGTTGTCTGGACAGGGAACGGAGAGCAGTACTTC
cdr3_aa: CSVVWTGNGEQYF

d_call: TRBD2
clone_size: .
j_call: TRBJ2-2
cdr3_length: 14
v_call: TRBV6-2/TRBV6-3
cdr3_nt: TGTGCCAGCGGGGGACTAGCCTACACCGGGGAGCTGTTTTTT
cdr3_aa: CASGGLAYTGELFF

d_call: .
clone_size: once
j_call: TRBJ2-3
cdr3_length: 15
v_call: TRBV29-1
cdr3_nt: TGCAGCGCAGGCTTCGGGCAGGGCGCCACAGATACGCAGTATTTT
cdr3_aa: CSAGFGQGATDTQYF

d_call: TRBD2
clone_size: .
j_call: TRBJ2-7
cdr3_length: 13
v_call: TRBV25-1
cdr3_nt: TGTGCCAGCACCGGGGGGACCTCCTACGAGCAGTACTTC
cdr3_aa: CASTGGTSYEQYF

d_call: .
clone_size: .
j_call: TRBJ1-1
cdr3_length: 12
v_call: TRBV25-1
cdr3_nt: TGTGCCAGCAGTGAATCCGCCGGGACAGCTTTCTTT
cdr3_aa: CASSESAGTAFF

d_call: .
clone_size: .
j_call: TRBJ2-1
cdr3_length: 12
v_call: TRBV29-1
cdr3_nt: TGCAGCGTTGAAAGGCTCAGCACTGAGCAGTTCTTC
cdr3_aa: CSVERLSTEQFF

d_call: .
clone_size: .
j_call: TRBJ1-6
cdr3_length: 17
v_call: TRBV12-3/TRBV12-4
cdr3_nt: TGTGCCAGCGGACGTCGCGCCTACAACTCCTATAATTCACCCCTCCACTTT
cdr3_aa: CASGRRAYNSYNSPLHF

d_call: TRBD2
clone_size: .
j_call: TRBJ2-7
cdr3_length: 14
v_call: TRBV7-9
cdr3_nt: TGTGCCAGCAGCCCCGGGACTACTTTCTACGAGCAGTACTTC
cdr3_aa: CASSPGTTFYEQYF

d_call: TRBD1
clone_size: .
j_call: TRBJ1-6
cdr3_length: 14
v_call: TRBV2
cdr3_nt: TGTGCCACCACCGGGACAGGGGGCAAGTCACCCCTCCACTTT
cdr3_aa: CATTGTGGKSPLHF

d_call: TRBD1
clone_size: .
j_call: TRBJ2-5
cdr3_length: 15
v_call: TRBV27
cdr3_nt: TGTGCCAGCAAACGGACAGGGGGCGCGGAGGAGACCCAGTACTTC
cdr3_aa: CASKRTGGAEETQYF

d_call: .
clone_size: .
j_call: TRBJ2-5
cdr3_length: 13
v_call: TRBV30
cdr3_nt: TGTGCCTGGAGTGTACGAAGGGACGAGACCCAGTACTTC
cdr3_aa: CAWSVRRDETQYF

d_call: TRBD2
clone_size: .
j_call: TRBJ2-3
cdr3_length: 16
v_call: TRBV27
cdr3_nt: TGTGCCAGCAGTTTAAGAGGGACTAGTATCCGAGATACGCAGTATTTT
cdr3_aa: CASSLRGTSIRDTQYF

d_call: .
clone_size: .
j_call: TRBJ1-3
cdr3_length: 15
v_call: TRBV7-9
cdr3_nt: TGTGCCAGCAGCTTTCAGGAGATGGGAGGAAACACCATATATTTT
cdr3_aa: CASSFQEMGGNTIYF

d_call: .
clone_size: .
j_call: TRBJ1-1
cdr3_length: 16
v_call: TRBV6-2/TRBV6-3
cdr3_nt: TGTGCCAGCAGTCAACCCGGGGGCCCATTGAACACTGAAGCTTTCTTT
cdr3_aa: CASSQPGGPLNTEAFF

d_call: .
clone_size: .
j_call: TRBJ2-3
cdr3_length: 13
v_call: TRBV29-1
cdr3_nt: TGCAGCGTTGCACAGGTTCAGGAAGATACGCAGTATTTT
cdr3_aa: CSVAQVQEDTQYF

d_call: .
clone_size: .
j_call: TRBJ1-1
cdr3_length: 12
v_call: TRBV29-1
cdr3_nt: TGCAGCGTAGGCAGGGTGAACACTGAAGCTTTCTTT
cdr3_aa: CSVGRVNTEAFF

d_call: .
clone_size: .
j_call: TRBJ2-3
cdr3_length: 11
v_call: TRBV29-1
cdr3_nt: TGCAGCGTTGTCTGGGCAGATACGCAGTATTTT
cdr3_aa: CSVVWADTQYF

d_call: .
clone_size: .
j_call: TRBJ1-6
cdr3_length: 14
v_call: TRBV5-1
cdr3_nt: TGCGCCAGCAGCTTTACAGTTACGGATTCACCCCTCCACTTT
cdr3_aa: CASSFTVTDSPLHF

d_call: TRBD1
clone_size: .
j_call: TRBJ2-1
cdr3_length: 14
v_call: TRBV11-3
cdr3_nt: TGTGCCAGCAGCTCCGGACAGGGCGTGGATGAGCAGTTCTTC
cdr3_aa: CASSSGQGVDEQFF

d_call: .
clone_size: .
j_call: TRBJ2-1
cdr3_length: 13
v_call: TRBV29-1
cdr3_nt: TGCAGCGTTGGGGATAGGGGATACAATGAGCAGTTCTTC
cdr3_aa: CSVGDRGYNEQFF

d_call: TRBD1
clone_size: .
j_call: TRBJ2-5
cdr3_length: 15
v_call: TRBV3-1
cdr3_nt: TGTGCCAGCAGCCGACGGACAGGGGATGTGGAGACCCAGTACTTC
cdr3_aa: CASSRRTGDVETQYF

d_call: TRBD1
clone_size: .
j_call: TRBJ2-7
cdr3_length: 15
v_call: TRBV28
cdr3_nt: TGTGCCAGCAGGCTCCCGACAGGGGGGACCTACGAGCAGTACTTC
cdr3_aa: CASRLPTGGTYEQYF

d_call: .
clone_size: .
j_call: TRBJ2-7
cdr3_length: 13
v_call: TRBV11-2
cdr3_nt: TGTGCCAGCAGCGGTCCGGTGAACTACGAGCAGTACTTC
cdr3_aa: CASSGPVNYEQYF

d_call: .
clone_size: .
j_call: TRBJ2-5
cdr3_length: 14
v_call: TRBV20-1
cdr3_nt: TGCAGTCCGGTGGTGCGGGGGCCACAAGAGACCCAGTACTTC
cdr3_aa: CSPVVRGPQETQYF

d_call: .
clone_size: .
j_call: TRBJ1-5
cdr3_length: 13
v_call: TRBV12-3/TRBV12-4
cdr3_nt: TGTGCCAGCAGTTTCAGGGTACAACAGCCCCAGCATTTT
cdr3_aa: CASSFRVQQPQHF